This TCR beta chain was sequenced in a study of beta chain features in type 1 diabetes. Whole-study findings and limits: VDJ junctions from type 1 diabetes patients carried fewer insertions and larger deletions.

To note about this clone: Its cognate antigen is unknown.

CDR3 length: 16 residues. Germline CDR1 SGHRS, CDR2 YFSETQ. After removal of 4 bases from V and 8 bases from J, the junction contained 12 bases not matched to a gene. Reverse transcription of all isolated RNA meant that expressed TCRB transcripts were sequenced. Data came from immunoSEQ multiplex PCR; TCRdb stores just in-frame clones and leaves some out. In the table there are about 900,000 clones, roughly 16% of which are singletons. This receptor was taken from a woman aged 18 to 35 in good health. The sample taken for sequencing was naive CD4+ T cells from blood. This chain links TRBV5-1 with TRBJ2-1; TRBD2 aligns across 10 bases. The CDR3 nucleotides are TGCGCCAGCAGCAGGTTAGCGGGAGGTAGTGGCGATGAGCAGTTCTTC. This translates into CASSRLAGGSGDEQFF.